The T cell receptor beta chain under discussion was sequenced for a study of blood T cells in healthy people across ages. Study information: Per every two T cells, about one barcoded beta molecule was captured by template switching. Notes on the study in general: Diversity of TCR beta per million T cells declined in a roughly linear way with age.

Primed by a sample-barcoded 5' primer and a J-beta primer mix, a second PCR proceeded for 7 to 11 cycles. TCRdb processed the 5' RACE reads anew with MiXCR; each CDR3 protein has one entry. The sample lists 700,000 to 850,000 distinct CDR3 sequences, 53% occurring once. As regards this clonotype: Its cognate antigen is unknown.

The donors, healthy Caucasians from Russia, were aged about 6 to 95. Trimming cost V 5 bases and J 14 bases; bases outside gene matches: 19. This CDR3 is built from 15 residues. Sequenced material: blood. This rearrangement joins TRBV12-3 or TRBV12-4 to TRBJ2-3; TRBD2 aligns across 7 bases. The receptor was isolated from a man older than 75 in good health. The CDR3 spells CASSPGGYGHRYAYF. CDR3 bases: TGTGCCAGCAGTCCGGGGGGTTATGGGCACAGATACGCGTATTTT.